Described below is a single T cell receptor (beta chain) sequence and its context. Its cognate antigen is unknown. Tagging with unique molecular identifiers was a feature of the TCR beta cDNA libraries. TCRdb reprocessed the PCR reads with MiXCR, giving one entry per CDR3 protein. The sample yields hundreds of thousands of distinct CDR3 sequences, roughly 45% seen once. The entry originates in a study of post-analysis software for immune sequencing data. The CDR3 spans 18 residues. The germline V gene has CDR1 SEHNR and CDR2 FQNEAQ (reference sequence). The junction had 16 bases not matched to a gene; V was cut back by 3 bases and J by 5 bases. Overall study results and limits: TRBV segments more frequent in patients than in controls numbered several and included TRBV5-6, TRBV5-1 and TRBV20-1. Samples from a shared batch, those prepared together, strongly co-clustered by F measure.

Sequenced sample: blood. The chain couples TRBV7-9 to TRBJ2-5; 9 bases match TRBD2. The source of this sequence is a girl aged 10 to 17 with multiple sclerosis. The DNA of the CDR3 is TGTGCCAGCAGCTTCGGGCAGACTAGCGGCACCGCCGGCGAGACCCAGTACTTC. Translating it yields CASSFGQTSGTAGETQYF.